This is a list of T cell receptor beta chains from one sample in a study of blood T cells in healthy people across ages. TCRdb fed the 5' RACE reads into MiXCR, producing one record per CDR3 protein. Of about 640,000 distinct CDR3 sequences listed, roughly 58% are singletons. Input material: blood. These receptors originate from a man between 60 and 70 years old in good health. CDR3s include the opening cysteine and the closing phenylalanine or tryptophan. Fields, in order: CDR3 length, D gene, clone size, V gene, J gene, CDR3 protein, CDR3 DNA. A D gene is named only where the DNA matches it firmly. The size entry is marked missing in some rows and otherwise reads once, few, many or a size class.

length: 10
D: NA
size: once
V: TRBV20-1
J: TRBJ1-1
CDR3: CSVPRGEAFF
DNA: TGCAGTGTTCCCAGGGGTGAAGCTTTCTTT

length: 18
D: TRBD1
size: NA
V: TRBV25-1
J: TRBJ1-1
CDR3: CASSGPGQGLPQNTEAFF
DNA: TGTGCCAGCAGTGGCCCGGGACAGGGACTGCCCCAGAACACTGAAGCTTTCTTT

length: 17
D: TRBD2
size: NA
V: TRBV4-2
J: TRBJ2-5
CDR3: CASSQEDQRGEQETQYF
DNA: TGTGCCAGCAGCCAAGAGGACCAGCGGGGGGAACAAGAGACCCAGTACTTC

length: 16
D: TRBD2
size: NA
V: TRBV5-5
J: TRBJ2-1
CDR3: CASSLGLAGAQSEQFF
DNA: TGTGCCAGCAGCTTGGGACTAGCGGGAGCCCAAAGTGAGCAGTTCTTC

length: 13
D: NA
size: few
V: TRBV2
J: TRBJ2-1
CDR3: CASTAAGDNEQFF
DNA: TGTGCCAGCACGGCGGCAGGGGACAATGAGCAGTTCTTC

length: 14
D: NA
size: NA
V: TRBV12-3/TRBV12-4
J: TRBJ2-3
CDR3: CASRYGRDTDTQYF
DNA: TGTGCCAGCAGATACGGAAGAGATACAGATACGCAGTATTTT

length: 14
D: TRBD2
size: NA
V: TRBV10-3
J: TRBJ2-2
CDR3: CAISDGGGTGELFF
DNA: TGTGCCATCAGTGATGGGGGGGGCACCGGGGAGCTGTTTTTT

length: 13
D: NA
size: NA
V: TRBV2
J: TRBJ2-1
CDR3: CASSPGGWDEQFF
DNA: TGTGCCAGCAGTCCAGGGGGGTGGGATGAGCAGTTCTTC

length: 12
D: TRBD1
size: NA
V: TRBV20-1
J: TRBJ2-7
CDR3: CSVTTGYYEQYF
DNA: TGCAGTGTGACGACAGGGTACTACGAGCAGTACTTC

length: 17
D: TRBD1
size: NA
V: TRBV5-1
J: TRBJ2-5
CDR3: CASSLVGTGLRDNEQYF
DNA: TGCGCCAGCAGCTTGGTCGGGACAGGTCTTCGGGACAATGAGCAGTACTTC

length: 15
D: TRBD2
size: NA
V: TRBV5-1
J: TRBJ2-7
CDR3: CASSLVAGDSYEQYF
DNA: TGCGCCAGCAGCTTGGTGGCGGGGGACTCCTACGAGCAGTACTTC

length: 14
D: NA
size: few
V: TRBV20-1
J: TRBJ2-1
CDR3: CSANREPYYNEQFF
DNA: TGCAGTGCTAACAGGGAACCATATTACAATGAGCAGTTCTTC

length: 20
D: NA
size: once
V: TRBV9
J: TRBJ1-5
CDR3: CASSVEDHLAGELCNQPQHF
DNA: TGTGCCAGCAGCGTCGAGGACCATCTGGCCGGGGAGCTATGCAATCAGCCCCAGCATTTT

length: 14
D: NA
size: many
V: TRBV7-9
J: TRBJ1-5
CDR3: CASGGGSGNQPQHF
DNA: TGTGCCAGCGGGGGGGGTTCTGGCAATCAGCCCCAGCATTTT

length: 15
D: NA
size: few
V: TRBV12-3/TRBV12-4
J: TRBJ2-1
CDR3: CASSLKGPTYNEQFF
DNA: TGTGCCAGCAGTTTAAAGGGGCCCACCTACAATGAGCAGTTCTTC

length: 15
D: TRBD1
size: many
V: TRBV5-5
J: TRBJ2-5
CDR3: CASSSTGGLGETQYF
DNA: TGTGCCAGCAGCAGTACAGGGGGCCTGGGAGAGACCCAGTACTTC

length: 17
D: NA
size: few
V: TRBV11-2
J: TRBJ1-2
CDR3: CASSLASAPLANYGYTF
DNA: TGTGCCAGCAGCTTAGCCTCGGCACCCCTAGCTAACTATGGCTACACCTTC

length: 16
D: NA
size: NA
V: TRBV5-1
J: TRBJ2-5
CDR3: CASTRAGKVGQETQYF
DNA: TGCGCCAGCACCCGGGCAGGGAAAGTAGGCCAAGAGACCCAGTACTTC

length: 15
D: NA
size: few
V: TRBV12-3/TRBV12-4
J: TRBJ2-3
CDR3: CASSLFAGATDTQYF
DNA: TGTGCCAGCAGTTTATTCGCGGGGGCCACAGATACGCAGTATTTT

length: 15
D: NA
size: NA
V: TRBV5-8
J: TRBJ2-3
CDR3: CASSRGQLFTDTQYF
DNA: TGTGCCAGCAGCCGCGGACAGTTGTTCACAGATACGCAGTATTTT

length: 15
D: TRBD1
size: NA
V: TRBV12-5
J: TRBJ2-5
CDR3: CASGLPTGQGETQYF
DNA: TGTGCTAGTGGTTTGCCAACGGGACAGGGGGAGACCCAGTACTTC

length: 17
D: TRBD2
size: NA
V: TRBV11-2
J: TRBJ2-1
CDR3: CASSSGLAGGVWNEQFF
DNA: TGTGCCAGCAGCTCCGGACTAGCGGGGGGGGTCTGGAATGAGCAGTTCTTC

length: 16
D: TRBD2
size: NA
V: TRBV6-4
J: TRBJ2-3
CDR3: CASSRLAGGLTDTQYF
DNA: TGTGCCAGCTCTAGACTAGCGGGGGGCCTCACAGATACGCAGTATTTT

length: 16
D: TRBD1
size: NA
V: TRBV27
J: TRBJ1-2
CDR3: CASSAGTGGGYYGYTF
DNA: TGTGCCAGCAGTGCCGGGACAGGGGGTGGGTACTATGGCTACACCTTC

length: 14
D: TRBD2
size: NA
V: TRBV12-3/TRBV12-4
J: TRBJ2-7
CDR3: CASRRGGWIYEQYF
DNA: TGTGCCAGCAGGCGGGGAGGGTGGATATACGAGCAGTACTTC

length: 17
D: TRBD2
size: few
V: TRBV20-1
J: TRBJ2-1
CDR3: CSARAGLAGGPYNEQFF
DNA: TGCAGTGCTAGAGCCGGACTAGCGGGGGGACCATACAATGAGCAGTTCTTC